This T cell receptor (beta chain) was profiled in a study of shared clonotypes between healthy human individuals. Study-wide findings and caveats: The low donor count limited represented genetic and exposure-history diversity. At large depth, rarefaction still showed sorted-subset sequencing to be incomplete. Relative to clonotypes present in all four donors, those not shared had lower generation probabilities. Between a handful of donors, naive CD4 clonotypes were shared at a level of roughly 5.5%.

V was clipped by 4 bases and J by 6 bases, with 17 bases between them. CDR3 length: 14 residues. Germline V gene data show CDR1 as SGHNT and CDR2 as YYREEE (reference sequence). CD45RO-negative CD8 cells positively selected for CCR7 made up the naive population, which excluded terminally differentiated effector memory CD45RA+ cells. On this clone itself: Its target is unknown.

Measured with immunoSEQ multiplex PCR; TCRdb has only the in-frame clones, and not every one. This table has about 2.1 million clones, roughly 91% appearing once. The sequencing input was naive CD8+ T cells from PBMCs. This chain uses TRBV5-4 with TRBJ2-7; weak D call: TRBD1 (5 bases). This TCR came from a man aged 18 to 30 in good health. Some clones in this sample may be carry-over from other donors' samples. CDR3 residues: CASSAQDEVGEQYF. For the CDR3, the DNA is TGTGCCAGCAGCGCACAGGACGAGGTGGGCGAGCAGTACTTC.